These 29 T cell receptor beta chains originate from one sample sequenced in a study of T cell responses to AZD1222 COVID-19 vaccine. Data came from immunoSEQ multiplex PCR; TCRdb stores just in-frame clones and leaves some out. Of 210,000 or so clones in the sample, around 94% were seen once. The material was peripheral blood, obtained 28 days after the second dose of the MenACWY control vaccine. These receptor sequences come from an adult who received the MenACWY meningococcal vaccine as a control.

This chain joins TRBV7-9 and TRBJ2-7, with D possibly TRBD1 on 6 matching bases. Trimming took 5 bases from V and 1 from J, leaving 12 bases between them. Germline V gene lookup returns CDR1 SEHNR and CDR2 FQNEAQ (reference sequence). The CDR3 loop spans 14 amino acids. In nucleotides, the CDR3 is TGTGCCAGCAGCCCCGTCGGACAGTCCTACGAGCAGTACTTC. Translated: CASSPVGQSYEQYF.

CDR3 nucleotide sequence: TGTGCCAGCAGGGAGACAGGGGGCTATGGCTACACCTTC. This encodes CASRETGGYGYTF. This chain joins TRBV13 and TRBJ1-2; 9 bases align to TRBD1. This CDR3 region has 13 residues. CDR1 PRHDT and CDR2 FYEKMQ come from the germline V gene (reference sequence). J lost 4 bases, V lost 6 bases, and 3 bases had no gene match.

V gene TRBV5-1 combines with J gene TRBJ1-1; 8 bases map to TRBD1. Germline assignment: CDR1 SGHRS and CDR2 YFSETQ. V shed 7 bases and J 1 base; nucleotides not matched to a gene: 6. The CDR3 is 14 amino acids. Here the CDR3 DNA reads TGCGCCAGCTCCCAACAGGGGGAGAACACTGAAGCTTTCTTT. As protein: CASSQQGENTEAFF. The full variable domain, its missing parts supplied by reference TRBV5-1 and TRBJ1-1, is KAGVTQTPRYLIKTRGQQVTLSCSPISGHRSVSWYQQTPGQGLQFLFEYFSETQRNKGNFPGRFSGRQFSNSRSEMNVSTLELGDSALYLCASSQQGENTEAFFGQGTRLTVV.

The V call is TRBV11-3, the J call TRBJ2-1; 7 nucleotides agree with TRBD1. Germline V CDR1 and CDR2: SGHNT, YENEEA. The CDR3 consists of 15 residues. The V and J ends lost 5 bases and 0 bases, in that order; junction bases with no gene match: 4. DNA for the CDR3: TGTGCCAGCAGCCCCCGGGACAGCTCCTACAATGAGCAGTTCTTC. Protein sequence: CASSPRDSSYNEQFF.

The chain joins TRBV5-1 to TRBJ2-3; D assignment may be TRBD1 or TRBD2 (5 bases each). The CDR3 is made up of 14 amino acids. The V end lost 4 bases, the J end lost 1 base, and 10 bases lay between the germline ends. The germline V gene has CDR1 SGHRS and CDR2 YFSETQ. In DNA form, the CDR3 reads TGCGCCAGCAGCAGGGACCAAGGCACAGATACGCAGTATTTT. Translated: CASSRDQGTDTQYF.

The chain joins TRBV5-4 to TRBJ1-6; TRBD1 matches 9 bases. The CDR3 is made up of 15 amino acids. The V gene's germline CDR1 is SGHNT and CDR2 YYREEE (reference sequence). J gave up 6 bases and V 0 bases, and 1 base lay outside the gene matches. In DNA form, the CDR3 reads TGTGCCAGCAGCTTGGGGGGACAGGGTAATTCACCCCTCCACTTT. This translates into CASSLGGQGNSPLHF.

V gene TRBV6-5 combines with J gene TRBJ1-1, with TRBD1 as a possible D gene (5 bases). Germline V CDR1 and CDR2: MNHEY, SVGAGI. This CDR3 is 15 amino acids long. The V gene lost 6 bases and the J gene lost 4 bases, with 18 bases spanning the gap. CDR3 in DNA: TGTGCCAGCAGGGATTACACGGGGGTGGGCACTGAAGCTTTCTTT. It specifies CASRDYTGVGTEAFF.

The chain combines TRBV7-2 with TRBJ2-3; the match to TRBD2 covers 11 bases. CDR1 SGHTA and CDR2 FQGNSA come from the germline V gene. The junction had 4 bases not matched to a gene; V was cut back by 0 bases and J by 5 bases. This CDR3 comprises 16 residues. In DNA, the CDR3 is TGTGCCAGCAGCTTAGCTAGCGGGGGGGCAGGAGATACGCAGTATTTT. It is translated as CASSLASGGAGDTQYF.

The V gene is TRBV25-1, the J gene TRBJ1-2, with D possibly TRBD1 on 6 matching bases. Trimming shortened V by 8 bases and J by 3 bases, and 10 bases separated the two germline ends. The CDR3 is made up of 12 amino acids. CDR1 and CDR2 (germline): MGHDK, SYGVNS. The CDR3 nucleotides read TGTGCCAGCTCTCCAGGGGACTATGGCTACACCTTC. Its translation is CASSPGDYGYTF.

The V gene is TRBV9, the J gene TRBJ2-1; 13 bases are shared with TRBD2. In germline, CDR1 is SGDLS, CDR2 YYNGEE. CDR3 length: 16 residues. Trimming at V came to 4 bases and at J to 4 bases, leaving 5 bases not matched to a gene. CDR3 in amino acids: CASSPQTSGGYNEQFF. CDR3 DNA: TGTGCCAGCAGCCCACAGACTAGCGGGGGGTACAATGAGCAGTTCTTC.

Here the CDR3 DNA reads TGTGCCAGCAGCGTAGCGTCCGGCAGGGAAGCGCAGGATGGCTACACCTTC. It encodes CASSVASGREAQDGYTF. The V and J genes are TRBV9 and TRBJ1-2, with a possible D match to TRBD1 (5 bases). Germline V gene sequence: CDR1 SGDLS, CDR2 YYNGEE. CDR3 length: 17 residues. V was shortened by 0 bases and J by 6 bases, with 21 bases between the two germline ends.

The chain joins TRBV12-3 or TRBV12-4 to TRBJ2-1; D might be TRBD2 (5 bases). Trimming stripped 9 bases from V and 6 bases from J, with 9 bases between. This CDR3 is built from 11 residues. The CDR3 spells CASLSGNEQFF. CDR3 DNA sequence: TGTGCCAGTCTAAGCGGCAATGAGCAGTTCTTC.

The CDR3, as DNA: TGCGCCAGCTCTGCGGGGAGAACCTACGAGCAGTACTTC. This codes for CASSAGRTYEQYF. The V and J genes are TRBV4-3 and TRBJ2-7; D might be TRBD2 (6 bases). Trimming stripped 8 bases from V and 2 bases from J, with 13 bases between. This CDR3 contains 13 residues. Germline values: CDR1 LGHNA, CDR2 YSLEER.

J is TRBJ1-4 and V is TRBV6-1; TRBD1 aligns across 9 bases. Per germline, CDR1 MNHNS and CDR2 SASEGT. Trimming removed 2 bases from V and 5 bases from J; junction bases left unmatched: 9. This CDR3 is 17 amino acids long. DNA of the CDR3: TGTGCCAGCAGTGAAATACCGGGACAGGGTTTGAATGAAAAACTGTTTTTT. Its translation is CASSEIPGQGLNEKLFF.

The chain joins TRBV7-8 to TRBJ1-4; no reliable D call. The CDR3 covers 16 residues. V was cut by 6 bases and J by 4 bases, with 18 bases left in between. Germline V gene lookup returns CDR1 SGHVS and CDR2 FQNEAQ. The CDR3 loop reads CASRLSAGSLNEKLFF. In nucleotides, the CDR3 is TGTGCCAGCAGATTGAGCGCAGGCTCTCTTAATGAAAAACTGTTTTTT. Complete variable domain (other parts from reference TRBV7-8 and TRBJ1-4): GAGVSQSPRYKVAKRGQDVALRCDPISGHVSLFWYQQALGQGPEFLTYFQNEAQLDKSGLPSDRFFAERPEGSVSTLKIQRTQQEDSAVYLCASRLSAGSLNEKLFFGSGTQLSVL.

This clone appeared once. The genes are TRBV10-3 and TRBJ2-2, with 7 bases fitting TRBD2. This CDR3 has 13 residues. The junction had 2 bases not matched to a gene; V was cut back by 8 bases and J by 2 bases. CDR1 and CDR2 (germline): ENHRY, SYGVKD. CDR3 region: CAIGGDNTGELFF. DNA for the CDR3: TGTGCCATCGGGGGGGACAACACCGGGGAGCTGTTTTTT.

This clone was recorded once. This sequence joins TRBV7-3 and TRBJ2-1, with TRBD2 matching 10 bases. J lost 0 bases, V lost 4 bases, and 3 bases had no gene match. CDR1 is SGHTA and CDR2 is FQGTGA in the germline V gene. The CDR3 has 16 amino acids. CDR3 residues: CASSSGLASSYNEQFF. For the CDR3, the DNA is TGTGCCAGCAGCTCGGGACTAGCGAGCTCCTACAATGAGCAGTTCTTC. Together with reference TRBV7-3 and TRBJ2-1, the CDR3 gives the full variable domain: GAGVSQTPSNKVTEKGKYVELRCDPISGHTALYWYRQSLGQGPEFLIYFQGTGAADDSGLPNDRFFAVRPEGSVSTLKIQRTERGDSAVYLCASSSGLASSYNEQFFGPGTRLTVL.

The V call is TRBV4-3, the J call TRBJ2-7; 9 bases map to TRBD2. J lost 2 bases, V lost 1 base, and 3 bases had no gene match. Germline CDR1 is LGHNA and CDR2 is YSLEER. The CDR3 length is 15 residues. The CDR3 DNA sequence: TGCGCCAGCAGCCAAGCATTAGCGGGGGCCTACGAGCAGTACTTC. Its protein is CASSQALAGAYEQYF.

The chain combines TRBV4-2 with TRBJ2-3, with 16 bases identical to TRBD2. In germline, CDR1 is LGHNA, CDR2 YNFKEQ. The CDR3 length is 16 residues. J was trimmed by 10 bases and V by 2 bases; bases with no gene match: 6. CDR3 sequence: CASSQFGTSGRAAQYF. As DNA, the CDR3 is TGTGCCAGCAGCCAATTCGGGACTAGCGGGAGGGCCGCGCAGTATTTT.

V is TRBV29-1 and J is TRBJ1-1, with 7 bases matching TRBD1. The CDR3 runs 13 residues. V trimming: 7 bases; J trimming: 4 bases; junction bases outside the gene matches: 9. Germline V gene data show CDR1 as SQVTM and CDR2 as ANQGSEA. CDR3 amino acids: CSGETGLGTEAFF. CDR3 DNA: TGCAGCGGTGAGACAGGGCTGGGCACTGAAGCTTTCTTT.

The gene calls are TRBV18 and TRBJ1-5; perhaps TRBD1 as D (5 bases). Germline loops: CDR1 KGHSH, CDR2 LQKENI. V was cut by 5 bases and J by 1 base, with 9 bases left in between. This CDR3 spans 14 amino acids. The CDR3 here is CASSSGGSNQPQHF. CDR3 nucleotide sequence: TGTGCCAGCTCATCGGGGGGAAGCAATCAGCCCCAGCATTTT.

This sequence joins TRBV28 and TRBJ1-2; 10 nucleotides align to TRBD1. With 6 bases clipped from V and 8 bases from J, the junction kept 9 bases outside the gene matches. This CDR3 has 14 residues. CDR1 MDHEN and CDR2 SYDVKM come from the germline V gene. The CDR3 DNA reads as TGTGCCAGCAGCCCTGGACAGGGGGTAGGAGGCTACACCTTC. Residues: CASSPGQGVGGYTF.

The chain is built from TRBV21-1 and TRBJ2-7; TRBD1 reflects the table's D call only, with no check against the DNA. TRBV21-1 counts as a pseudogene. The CDR3 loop spans 16 amino acids. The CDR3 bases are TGTGCCAGCAGCAAAAAGGCAGGGCCGGCGAAATACGAGCAGTACTTC. It codes for CASSKKAGPAKYEQYF.

The chain has TRBV6-2 or TRBV6-3 and TRBJ2-2; perhaps D is TRBD1 or TRBD2 (5 bases each). Germline CDR1 is MNHEY and CDR2 is SVGEGT. This CDR3 region has 13 residues. V shed 2 bases and J shed 6 bases, with 7 bases lying between them. The CDR3 spells CASSYQGAGELFF. CDR3 sequence (DNA): TGTGCCAGCAGTTACCAGGGAGCCGGGGAGCTGTTTTTT.

The chain joins TRBV27 to TRBJ2-1; 9 bases are shared with TRBD1. The CDR3 consists of 15 residues. CDR1 and CDR2 (germline): MNHEY, SMNVEV (reference sequence). Trimming at V came to 6 bases and at J to 7 bases, leaving 10 bases not matched to a gene. The CDR3 DNA follows: TGTGCCAGCAGACCGGGACAGGGTATTCCGAATGAGCAGTTCTTC. Its protein product is CASRPGQGIPNEQFF.

This clone is a singleton in its sample. The V call is TRBV19, the J call TRBJ1-2; D unresolved. Germline V gene lookup returns CDR1 LNHDA and CDR2 SQIVND (reference sequence). Trimming shortened V by 3 bases and J by 8 bases, and 19 bases separated the two germline ends. The CDR3 covers 15 residues. For the CDR3, the DNA is TGTGCCAGTAGTATTGAGGCCGAATGGAGTAGAGGCTACACCTTC. This gives the protein CASSIEAEWSRGYTF.

This chain uses TRBV24-1 with TRBJ2-3; D uncertain. CDR1 KGHDR and CDR2 SFDVKD come from the germline V gene. This CDR3 contains 13 residues. Trimming shortened V by 4 bases and J by 4 bases, and 8 bases separated the two germline ends. The CDR3 DNA reads TGTGCCACCAGTGACCGTACGGCAGATACGCAGTATTTT. It codes for CATSDRTADTQYF.

On this clone: The CDR3 carries no conserved terminal phenylalanine or tryptophan, so it likely arises from a read error. No DNA is shown, since the ends of the CDR3 on it are uncertain; the CDR3 is the one TCRdb lists. The gene calls are TRBV12-3 or TRBV12-4 and TRBJ2-3; the table's D gene call, TRBD2, was not cross checked with the DNA. The CDR3 has 13 amino acids, counting both end residues. CDR3 region: CASRYLAGGLLRV.

CDR3 nucleotide sequence: TGTGCCAGCAGCGGCGCCGGGACACTATTGAACACCGGGGAGCTGTTTTTT. It encodes CASSGAGTLLNTGELFF. J is TRBJ2-2 and V is TRBV9, with a possible D match to TRBD1 (6 bases). Germline V gives CDR1 SGDLS, CDR2 YYNGEE. Trimming removed 3 bases at V and 1 base at J, with 16 bases between. CDR3 length: 17 amino acids.